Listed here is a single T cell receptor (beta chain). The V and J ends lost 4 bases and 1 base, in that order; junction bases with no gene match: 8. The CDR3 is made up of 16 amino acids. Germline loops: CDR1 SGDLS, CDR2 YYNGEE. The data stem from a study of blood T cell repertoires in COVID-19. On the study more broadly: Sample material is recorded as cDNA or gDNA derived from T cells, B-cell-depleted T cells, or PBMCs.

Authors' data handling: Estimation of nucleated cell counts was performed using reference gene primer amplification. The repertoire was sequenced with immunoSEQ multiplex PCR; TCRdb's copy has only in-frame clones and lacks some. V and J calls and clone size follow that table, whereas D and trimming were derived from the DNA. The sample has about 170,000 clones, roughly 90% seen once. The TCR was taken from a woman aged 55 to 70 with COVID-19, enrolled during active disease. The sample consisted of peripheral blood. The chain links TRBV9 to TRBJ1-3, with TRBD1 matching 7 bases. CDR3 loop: CASSTTGTASGNTIYF. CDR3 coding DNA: TGTGCCAGCAGCACCACCGGGACAGCATCTGGAAACACCATATATTTT.